Listed below are T cell receptor beta chains from one sample, sequenced in a study of blood T cell repertoires in COVID-19. Method: immunoSEQ multiplex PCR; TCRdb's copy keeps in-frame clones and lacks some. The sample yields about 180,000 clones, more than 75% seen once. The sequenced sample consisted of PBMCs or T cells enriched from blood (not recorded which). These receptor sequences come from a human donor with acute COVID-19. The donor label of this sample is uncertain. CDR3s leave out the opening cysteine and the closing phenylalanine or tryptophan.

j_call,v_call,cdr3_aa
TRBJ2-3,TRBV5-6,ASSPQDRYTDTQY
TRBJ1-4,TRBV10-3,AISPGTANEKLF
TRBJ1-2,TRBV3-1/TRBV3-2,ASSLTGIPYGYT
TRBJ2-7,TRBV6-1,ASSEEEGASYEQY
TRBJ1-1,TRBV4-1,ASSQDGGRGKTEAF
TRBJ1-1,TRBV11-2,ASSIRGELFAF
TRBJ2-3,TRBV7-8,ASSRDSLTDTQY
TRBJ2-1,TRBV2,ASGGLLLLEQF
TRBJ2-2,TRBV4-3,ASSQDRQGAVGELF
TRBJ1-2,TRBV6-5,ASSDSNYGYT
TRBJ1-2,TRBV4-1,ASSQDHGSYGEGYT
TRBJ2-1,TRBV24-1,ATSDPTRLGNEQF
TRBJ1-1,TRBV14,ASSQQVGLEAF
TRBJ1-3,TRBV9,ASSEGLQGGYSGNTIY
TRBJ1-2,TRBV19,ASSRFLPQGRDYGYT
TRBJ2-7,TRBV29-1,SVEGGGSYEQY
TRBJ2-1,TRBV14,ASSPLTRGGLNEQF
TRBJ2-6,TRBV19,ASSIASGGSGANVLT
TRBJ1-1,TRBV15,ATSRDSGGLTEAF
TRBJ2-6,TRBV19,ASSIGIPGSGANVLT
TRBJ1-1,TRBV18,ASSTYRDAAF
TRBJ1-6,TRBV30,AWSLKQGSPLH
TRBJ1-1,TRBV5-8,ASSLYGGSKNTEAF
TRBJ1-1,TRBV7-6,ASSADRNTEAF
TRBJ2-6,TRBV27,ASSFVQGHGANVLT
TRBJ1-2,TRBV10-3,AISDRRLNYGYT
TRBJ2-1,TRBV10-3,AISESPGQGYEQF
TRBJ1-3,TRBV30,AWISQKANTIY
TRBJ1-1,TRBV7-6,ASSKTPLNTEAF
TRBJ2-5,TRBV7-9,ASSLLRAETQY
TRBJ1-2,TRBV2,ASSEGRQPDYGYT
TRBJ1-5,TRBV5-5,ASSPGQVNQPQH
TRBJ1-2,TRBV10-3,AIATGRGYGYT
TRBJ1-6,TRBV27,ASSLVAQGNSPLH
TRBJ2-1,TRBV3-1/TRBV3-2,ASSPAVGGIFNEQF
TRBJ2-7,TRBV5-6,ASNDSDSPEQY
TRBJ1-2,TRBV24-1,ATGGQGANYGYT
TRBJ1-1,TRBV5-4,ASSSRDRLGAF
TRBJ2-1,TRBV5-1,ASSLSSSEQF
TRBJ1-1,TRBV12-5,ASGAPVSRTEAF
TRBJ2-3,TRBV7-2,ASTDRLAGPTGTQY